The 13 T cell receptor beta chains given below trace back to one sample, sequenced in a study of T cells in Graves' hyperthyroidism and ophthalmopathy. TCR beta CDR3 regions were amplified from RNA. Initially, a first-round RT-PCR of the TCR CDR3 employed the HTBI primer set. Using its own MiXCR run on the multiplex PCR reads, TCRdb lists one record per CDR3 protein. The repertoire holds about 610,000 distinct CDR3 sequences, with roughly 15% as singletons. Material for sequencing was blood. These receptors were collected from a woman in her 40s with Graves' ophthalmopathy.

The rearrangement links TRBV12-3 or TRBV12-4 to TRBJ2-2; no reliable D call. The CDR3 is 14 amino acids. V lost 4 bases and J lost 6, with 12 bases in between. In nucleotides, the CDR3 is TGTGCCAGCAGTTCATCTATCGGAGCCGGGGAGCTGTTTTTT. The encoded protein is CASSSSIGAGELFF.

In its sample, this clonotype was seen many times. This chain uses TRBV7-2 with TRBJ2-7; D gene unclear. There are 15 residues in the CDR3. The germline V gene has CDR1 SGHTA and CDR2 FQGNSA. V was pared by 3 bases and J by 2 bases, with 14 bases between. In DNA, the CDR3 is TGTGCCAGCAGCTTCGAGAGTAGAGCTACCTACGAGCAGTACTTC. Translated, it gives CASSFESRATYEQYF.

The chain uses TRBV28 and TRBJ1-3, with D unclear. The V and J ends lost 7 bases and 8 bases respectively, with 12 bases between them. The CDR3 is 12 residues long. Germline-derived CDR1 and CDR2 are MDHEN and SYDVKM. CDR3 sequence reads: CASTTAADTIYF. The CDR3, as DNA: TGTGCCAGCACCACAGCCGCGGACACCATATATTTT.

This clonotype was seen ten or more times. The chain links TRBV7-2 to TRBJ1-1; D might be TRBD1 (6 bases). Germline lookup yields CDR1 SGHTA and CDR2 FQGNSA. The CDR3 contains 15 residues. Trimming took off 5 bases at V and 0 bases at J, with 13 bases between the two ends. CDR3 in DNA: TGTGCCAGCAGCCCCAGACAGGCCGTGAACACTGAAGCTTTCTTT. Amino acids: CASSPRQAVNTEAFF.

In its sample, this clonotype was seen many times. The J gene is TRBJ2-7, the V gene TRBV27; 10 bases line up with TRBD2. Germline V gives CDR1 MNHEY, CDR2 SMNVEV (reference sequence). The J segment lost 4 bases and the V segment lost 5 bases, leaving 5 bases of the junction unmatched. The CDR3 length is 14 residues. The CDR3 loop reads CASSLAGDVYEQYF. The DNA for the CDR3 is TGTGCCAGCAGTCTAGCGGGAGATGTTTACGAGCAGTACTTC.

This clonotype was observed at least ten times. The rearrangement joins TRBV15 to TRBJ2-7; weak D call: TRBD1 (5 bases). The CDR3 covers 13 residues. Germline lookup yields CDR1 LNHNV and CDR2 YYDKDF (reference sequence). The V gene lost 3 bases and the J gene lost 3 bases, with 9 bases spanning the gap. The CDR3 here is CATSSTQGYEQYF. CDR3 bases: TGTGCCACCAGCAGTACCCAGGGCTACGAGCAGTACTTC.

The chain couples TRBV7-2 to TRBJ2-7, with 9 bases aligning to TRBD1. CDR3 length: 14 amino acids. Trimming cost V 4 bases and J 7 bases; bases outside gene matches: 8. CDR1 is SGHTA and CDR2 is FQGNSA in the germline V gene. Here the CDR3 reads CASSSGQGYGEQYF. CDR3 sequence (DNA): TGTGCCAGCAGCTCGGGACAGGGTTATGGGGAGCAGTACTTC.

This clonotype has at least ten counts. The chain links TRBV5-1 to TRBJ2-7; tentative D call: TRBD2 (6 bases). The germline V and J ends were trimmed by 4 bases and 2 bases, with 16 bases remaining between them. In germline, CDR1 is SGHRS, CDR2 YFSETQ. The CDR3 length is 15 residues. The CDR3: CASSRSWGGTYEQYF. The CDR3 DNA follows: TGCGCCAGCAGCCGGTCCTGGGGAGGTACCTACGAGCAGTACTTC. The full variable domain, rest sourced from reference TRBV5-1 and TRBJ2-7, is KAGVTQTPRYLIKTRGQQVTLSCSPISGHRSVSWYQQTPGQGLQFLFEYFSETQRNKGNFPGRFSGRQFSNSRSEMNVSTLELGDSALYLCASSRSWGGTYEQYFGPGTRLTVT.

V usage is TRBV6-1 and J usage is TRBJ2-2, with 9 bases fitting TRBD1. CDR1 and CDR2 from the germline V gene are MNHNS and SASEGT. V lost 5 bases, J lost 6 bases, and 7 bases stayed unmatched. The CDR3 is 15 residues long. This CDR3 is CASSTPGQGAGELFF. CDR3 in DNA: TGTGCCAGCAGTACACCGGGACAGGGCGCCGGGGAGCTGTTTTTT.

This clonotype has only a few counts. This chain links TRBV18 with TRBJ1-5; TRBD1 might be the D (6 bases). Per the germline V gene, CDR1 is KGHSH and CDR2 is LQKENI. V was clipped by 4 bases and J by 7 bases, with 11 bases between them. CDR3 length: 13 amino acids. CDR3 nucleotide sequence: TGTGCCAGCTCACGCGGGGGGCCACAGCCCCAGCATTTT. The encoded protein is CASSRGGPQPQHF.

This clonotype was found many times. J is TRBJ1-1 and V is TRBV28; D gene uncertain. There are 14 residues in the CDR3. V shed 6 bases and J shed 0 bases, with 11 bases lying between them. From germline, CDR1 is MDHEN and CDR2 SYDVKM. CDR3 coding DNA: TGTGCCAGCAGCCCCGTTGTGATGAACACTGAAGCTTTCTTT. It codes for CASSPVVMNTEAFF.

This clonotype was detected many times. At one end the junction does not follow the germline gene, possibly because of a read error. V usage is TRBV6-1 and J usage is TRBJ1-2; TRBD1 agrees at 7 bases. This CDR3 is 13 amino acids long. The germline CDR1 and CDR2 sequences are MNHNS and SASEGT. Here the CDR3 reads CASRAGTDYGHTF. As DNA, the CDR3 is TGTGCCAGCAGAGCGGGGACAGACTATGGCCACACCTTC.

The chain joins TRBV5-1 to TRBJ2-7; either TRBD1 or TRBD2 may supply D (6 bases each). Looked up from germline, CDR1 is SGHRS and CDR2 is YFSETQ. The CDR3 contains 15 residues. V gave up 0 bases and J gave up 2 bases, with 12 bases separating them. For the CDR3, the DNA is TGCGCCAGCAGCTTGGACCCGGGGGCCGCCTACGAGCAGTACTTC. This gives the protein CASSLDPGAAYEQYF. The complete variable domain, with remaining parts taken from reference TRBV5-1 and TRBJ2-7, reads KAGVTQTPRYLIKTRGQQVTLSCSPISGHRSVSWYQQTPGQGLQFLFEYFSETQRNKGNFPGRFSGRQFSNSRSEMNVSTLELGDSALYLCASSLDPGAAYEQYFGPGTRLTVT.